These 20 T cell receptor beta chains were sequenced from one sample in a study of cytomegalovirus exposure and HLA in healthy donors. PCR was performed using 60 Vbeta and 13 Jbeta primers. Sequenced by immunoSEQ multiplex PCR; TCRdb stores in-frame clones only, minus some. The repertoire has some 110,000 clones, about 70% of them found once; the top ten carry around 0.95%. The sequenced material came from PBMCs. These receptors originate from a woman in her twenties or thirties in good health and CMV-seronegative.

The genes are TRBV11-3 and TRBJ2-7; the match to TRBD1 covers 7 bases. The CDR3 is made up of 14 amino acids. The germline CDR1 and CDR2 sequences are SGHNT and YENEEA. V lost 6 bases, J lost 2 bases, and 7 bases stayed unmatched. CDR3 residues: CASSSRDRAYEQYF. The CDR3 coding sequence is TGTGCCAGCAGTTCCCGGGACAGAGCCTACGAGCAGTACTTC.

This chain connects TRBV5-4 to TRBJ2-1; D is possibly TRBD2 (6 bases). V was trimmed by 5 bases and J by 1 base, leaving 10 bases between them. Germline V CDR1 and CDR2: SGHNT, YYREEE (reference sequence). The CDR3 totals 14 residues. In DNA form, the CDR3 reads TGTGCCAGCAGACCTAGCGAGTCCTACAATGAGCAGTTCTTC. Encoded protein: CASRPSESYNEQFF.

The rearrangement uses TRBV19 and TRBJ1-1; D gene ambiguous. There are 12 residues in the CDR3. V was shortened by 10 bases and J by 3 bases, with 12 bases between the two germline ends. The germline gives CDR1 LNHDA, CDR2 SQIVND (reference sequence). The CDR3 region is CATVGQYTEAFF. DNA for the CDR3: TGTGCCACGGTTGGGCAGTACACTGAAGCTTTCTTT.

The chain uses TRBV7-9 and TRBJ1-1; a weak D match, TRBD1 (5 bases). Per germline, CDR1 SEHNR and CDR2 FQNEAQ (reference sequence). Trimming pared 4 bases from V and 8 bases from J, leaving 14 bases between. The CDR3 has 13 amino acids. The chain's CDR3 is CASSSKGPAEAFF. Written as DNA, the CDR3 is TGTGCCAGCAGCTCAAAGGGGCCAGCCGAAGCTTTCTTT.

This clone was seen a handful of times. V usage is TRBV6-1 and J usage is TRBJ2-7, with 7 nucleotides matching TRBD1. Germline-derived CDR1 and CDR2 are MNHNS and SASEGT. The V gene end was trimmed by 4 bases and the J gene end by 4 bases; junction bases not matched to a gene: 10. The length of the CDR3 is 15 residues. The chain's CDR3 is CASSGPTGSPYEQYF. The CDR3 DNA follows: TGTGCCAGCAGTGGCCCGACAGGGTCCCCTTACGAGCAGTACTTC.

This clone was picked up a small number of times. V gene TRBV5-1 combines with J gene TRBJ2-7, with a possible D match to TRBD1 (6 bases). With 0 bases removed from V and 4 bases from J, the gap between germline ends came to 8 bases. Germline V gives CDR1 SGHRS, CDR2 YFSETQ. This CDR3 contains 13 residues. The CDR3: CASSLEQGYEQYF. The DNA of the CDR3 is TGCGCCAGCAGCTTGGAACAGGGATACGAGCAGTACTTC. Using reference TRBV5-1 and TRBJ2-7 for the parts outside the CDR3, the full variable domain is KAGVTQTPRYLIKTRGQQVTLSCSPISGHRSVSWYQQTPGQGLQFLFEYFSETQRNKGNFPGRFSGRQFSNSRSEMNVSTLELGDSALYLCASSLEQGYEQYFGPGTRLTVT.

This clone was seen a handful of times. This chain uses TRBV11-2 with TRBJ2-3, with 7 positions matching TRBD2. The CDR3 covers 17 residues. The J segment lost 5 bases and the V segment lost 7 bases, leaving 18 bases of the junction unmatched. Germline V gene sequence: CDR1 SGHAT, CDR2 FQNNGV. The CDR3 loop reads CASTPGRWRELVDTQYF. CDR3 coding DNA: TGTGCCAGCACCCCTGGCAGGTGGCGGGAGCTTGTAGATACGCAGTATTTT. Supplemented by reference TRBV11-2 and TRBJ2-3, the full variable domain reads EAGVAQSPRYKIIEKRQSVAFWCNPISGHATLYWYQQILGQGPKLLIQFQNNGVVDDSQLPKDRFSAERLKGVDSTLKIQPAKLEDSAVYLCASTPGRWRELVDTQYFGPGTRLTVL.

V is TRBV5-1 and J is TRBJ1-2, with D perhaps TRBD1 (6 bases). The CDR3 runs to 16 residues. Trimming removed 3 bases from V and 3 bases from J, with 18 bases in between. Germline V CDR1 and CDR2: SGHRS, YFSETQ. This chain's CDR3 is CASSWTSGDKYYGYTF. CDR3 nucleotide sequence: TGCGCCAGCAGCTGGACGTCCGGGGACAAATACTATGGCTACACCTTC.

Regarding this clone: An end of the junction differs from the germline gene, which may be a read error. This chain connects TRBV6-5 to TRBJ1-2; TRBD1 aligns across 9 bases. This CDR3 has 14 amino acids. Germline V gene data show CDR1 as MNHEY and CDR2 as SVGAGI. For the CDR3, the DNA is TGTGCCAGCAGTTATGCGGGGACAGGGTGTCAGAGGGCCTTC. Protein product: CASSYAGTGCQRAF.

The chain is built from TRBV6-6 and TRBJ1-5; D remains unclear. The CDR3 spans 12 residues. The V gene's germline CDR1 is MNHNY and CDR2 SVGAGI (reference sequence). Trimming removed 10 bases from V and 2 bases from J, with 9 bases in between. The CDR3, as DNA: TGTGCCACCTCTGTTGGCAATCAGCCCCAGCATTTT. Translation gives CATSVGNQPQHF.

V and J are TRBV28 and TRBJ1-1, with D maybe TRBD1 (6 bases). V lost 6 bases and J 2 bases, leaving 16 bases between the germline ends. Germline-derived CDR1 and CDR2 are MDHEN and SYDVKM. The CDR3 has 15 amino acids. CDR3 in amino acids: CASSRLGGGNTEAFF. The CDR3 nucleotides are TGTGCCAGCAGCAGACTGGGGGGGGGCAACACTGAAGCTTTCTTT.

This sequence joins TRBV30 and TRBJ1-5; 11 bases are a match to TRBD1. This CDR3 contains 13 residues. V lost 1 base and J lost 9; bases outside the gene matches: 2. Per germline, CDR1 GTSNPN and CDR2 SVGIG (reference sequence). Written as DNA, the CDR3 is TGTGCCTGGAGTGGGACAGGGGGCTGGCCCCAGCATTTT. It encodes CAWSGTGGWPQHF. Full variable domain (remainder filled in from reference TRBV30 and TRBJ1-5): SQTIHQWPATLVQPVGSPLSLECTVEGTSNPNLYWYRQAAGRGLQLLFYSVGIGQISSEVPQNLSASRPQDRQFILSSKKLLLSDSGFYLCAWSGTGGWPQHFGDGTRLSIL.

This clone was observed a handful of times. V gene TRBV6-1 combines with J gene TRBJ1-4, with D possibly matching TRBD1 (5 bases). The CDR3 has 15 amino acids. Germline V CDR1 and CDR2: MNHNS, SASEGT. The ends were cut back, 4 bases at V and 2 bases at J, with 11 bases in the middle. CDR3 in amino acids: CASSGRTLTNEKLFF. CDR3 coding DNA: TGTGCCAGCAGTGGCAGGACACTTACTAATGAAAAACTGTTTTTT.

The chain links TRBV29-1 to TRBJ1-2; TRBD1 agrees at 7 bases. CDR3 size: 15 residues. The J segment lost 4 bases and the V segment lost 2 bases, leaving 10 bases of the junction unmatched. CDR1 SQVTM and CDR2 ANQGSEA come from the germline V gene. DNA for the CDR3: TGCAGCGTTGAATTGGGGAAAGGGGGCCTCTATGGCTACACCTTC. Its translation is CSVELGKGGLYGYTF.

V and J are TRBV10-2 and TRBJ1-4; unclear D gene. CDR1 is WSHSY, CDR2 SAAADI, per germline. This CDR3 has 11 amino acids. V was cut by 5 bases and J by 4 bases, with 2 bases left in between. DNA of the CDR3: TGCGCCAGCAGTCTTAATGAAAAACTGTTTTTT. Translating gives CASSLNEKLFF.

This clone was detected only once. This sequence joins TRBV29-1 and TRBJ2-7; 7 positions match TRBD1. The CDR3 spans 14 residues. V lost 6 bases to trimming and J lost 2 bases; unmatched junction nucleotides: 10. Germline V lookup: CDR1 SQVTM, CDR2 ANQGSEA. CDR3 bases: TGCAGCGTCCCCAGGGACAGAGACACCTACGAGCAGTACTTC. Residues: CSVPRDRDTYEQYF.

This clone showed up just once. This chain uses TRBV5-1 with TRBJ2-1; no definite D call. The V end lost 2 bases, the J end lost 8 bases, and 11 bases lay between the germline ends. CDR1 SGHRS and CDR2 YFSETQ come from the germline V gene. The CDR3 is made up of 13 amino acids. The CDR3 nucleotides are TGCGCCAGCAGCTTCTTCAGCGAGGATGAGCAGTTCTTC. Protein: CASSFFSEDEQFF.

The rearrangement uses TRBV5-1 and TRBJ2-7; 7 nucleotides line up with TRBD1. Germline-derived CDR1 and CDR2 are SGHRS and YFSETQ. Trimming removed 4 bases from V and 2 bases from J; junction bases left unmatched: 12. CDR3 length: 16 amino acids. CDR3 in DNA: TGCGCCAGCAGCGGAACCACAGGGGTTTTTCCCTACGAGCAGTACTTC. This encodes CASSGTTGVFPYEQYF.

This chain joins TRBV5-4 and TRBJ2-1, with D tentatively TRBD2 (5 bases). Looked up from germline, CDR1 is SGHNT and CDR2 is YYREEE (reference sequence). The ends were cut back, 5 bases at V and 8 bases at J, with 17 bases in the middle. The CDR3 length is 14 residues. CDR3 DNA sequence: TGTGCCAGCAGTCAGGACTTCCTAAGTGATGAGCAGTTCTTC. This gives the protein CASSQDFLSDEQFF.

DNA for the CDR3: TGTGCCAGCAGTGAAGCTATGTCCTCTACGGGAAACACCATATATTTT. It encodes CASSEAMSSTGNTIYF. The chain uses TRBV2 and TRBJ1-3; unclear D gene. The CDR3 extends over 16 amino acids. Trimming stripped 0 bases from V and 4 bases from J, with 13 bases between. Per germline, CDR1 SNHLY and CDR2 FYNNEI.